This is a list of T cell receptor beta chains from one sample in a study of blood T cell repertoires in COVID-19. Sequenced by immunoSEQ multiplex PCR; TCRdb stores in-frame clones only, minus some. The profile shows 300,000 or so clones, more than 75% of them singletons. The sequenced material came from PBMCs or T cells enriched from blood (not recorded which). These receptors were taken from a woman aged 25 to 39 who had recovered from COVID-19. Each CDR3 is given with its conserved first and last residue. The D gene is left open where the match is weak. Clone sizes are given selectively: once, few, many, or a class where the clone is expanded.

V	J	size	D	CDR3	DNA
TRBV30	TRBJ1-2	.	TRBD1	CAWSVDRGFGYTF	TGTGCCTGGAGTGTAGACAGGGGATTCGGCTACACCTTC
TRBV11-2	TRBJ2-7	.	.	CASSSIRGAREQYF	TGTGCCAGCAGTTCGATCAGGGGGGCACGCGAGCAGTACTTC
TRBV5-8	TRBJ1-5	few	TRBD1	CASSFGQGAIQPQHF	TGTGCCAGCAGCTTCGGCCAGGGGGCCATTCAGCCCCAGCATTTT
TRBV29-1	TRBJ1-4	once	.	CSFLGGLGEKLFF	TGCAGTTTCTTGGGAGGGCTCGGTGAAAAACTGTTTTTT
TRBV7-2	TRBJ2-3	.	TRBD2	CASSTQIAGGTTDTQYF	TGTGCCAGCAGCACACAAATAGCGGGGGGAACCACAGATACGCAGTATTTT
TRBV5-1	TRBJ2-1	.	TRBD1	CASSILGQGAPYNEQFF	TGCGCCAGCAGCATTTTGGGACAGGGGGCACCCTACAATGAGCAGTTCTTC
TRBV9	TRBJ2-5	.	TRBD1	CASSGGQLPLETQYF	TGTGCCAGCAGCGGGGGACAGCTCCCTTTAGAGACCCAGTACTTC
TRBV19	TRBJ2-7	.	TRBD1	CASSNPGTGVYEQYF	TGTGCCAGTAGTAATCCCGGGACAGGGGTTTACGAGCAGTACTTC
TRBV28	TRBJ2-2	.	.	CASSLLFLSGLPGFNTGELFF	TGTGCCAGCAGTTTGCTATTTCTTTCTGGACTTCCCGGCTTCAACACCGGGGAGCTGTTTTTT
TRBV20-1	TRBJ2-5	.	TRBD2	CSASIAGGEETQYF	TGCAGTGCTAGTATAGCGGGGGGGGAAGAGACCCAGTACTTC
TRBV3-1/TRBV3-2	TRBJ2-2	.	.	CASSRDTGELFF	TGTGCCAGCAGTCGCGACACCGGGGAGCTGTTTTTT
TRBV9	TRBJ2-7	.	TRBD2	CASSVEGGTTYEQYF	TGTGCCAGCAGCGTAGAGGGAGGGACGACCTACGAGCAGTACTTC
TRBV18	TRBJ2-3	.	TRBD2	CASSPRLGAGGKDTQYF	TGTGCCAGCTCACCACGTCTCGGAGCGGGGGGAAAAGATACGCAGTATTTT
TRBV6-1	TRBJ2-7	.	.	CASSEVVDTYLF	TGTGCCAGCAGTGAAGTGGTGGACACCTACCTCTTC
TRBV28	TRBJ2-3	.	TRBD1	CASSRQGASTDTQYF	TGTGCCAGCAGTCGACAGGGGGCTAGCACAGATACGCAGTATTTT
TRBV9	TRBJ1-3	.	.	CASSVAGQGRNTIYF	TGTGCCAGCAGCGTAGCTGGGCAGGGGCGGAACACCATATATTTT
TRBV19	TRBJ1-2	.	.	CASAQGLNYGYTF	TGTGCCAGTGCCCAGGGGCTTAACTATGGCTACACCTTC
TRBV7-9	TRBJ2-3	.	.	CASLPTAGVLTDTQYF	TGTGCCAGCCTTCCCACGGCAGGGGTTTTGACAGATACGCAGTATTTT
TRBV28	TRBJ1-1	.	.	CASSNNEAFF	TGTGCCAGCAGCAACAATGAAGCTTTCTTT
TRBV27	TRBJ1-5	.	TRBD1	CASSPDPRQGYGSNQPQHF	TGTGCCAGCAGTCCCGACCCCCGACAGGGGTATGGTAGCAATCAGCCCCAGCATTTT
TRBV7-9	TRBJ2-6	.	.	CASSLGVDTSGANVLTF	TGTGCCAGCAGCTTAGGGGTTGACACGTCTGGGGCCAACGTCCTGACTTTC
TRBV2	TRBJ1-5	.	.	CASAHANTGRVAQPQHF	TGTGCCAGCGCGCACGCCAACACAGGGAGGGTTGCTCAGCCCCAGCATTTT
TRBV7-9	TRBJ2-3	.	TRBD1	CASSTRQGANVADTQYF	TGTGCCAGCAGCACCCGACAGGGGGCAAATGTGGCAGATACGCAGTATTTT
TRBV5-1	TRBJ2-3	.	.	CASSSLGTDTQYF	TGCGCCAGCAGCTCACTGGGCACAGATACGCAGTATTTT
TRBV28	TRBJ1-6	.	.	CASSTGTLHF	TGTGCCAGCAGTACAGGGACCCTCCACTTT
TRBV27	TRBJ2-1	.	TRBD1	CASSFGTAYNEQFF	TGTGCCAGCAGTTTCGGGACAGCCTACAATGAGCAGTTCTTC
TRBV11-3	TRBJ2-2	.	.	CASSSKRGATGELFF	TGTGCCAGCAGCTCTAAACGGGGGGCCACCGGGGAGCTGTTTTTT
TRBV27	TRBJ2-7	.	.	CASSFRASATYEQYF	TGTGCCAGCAGTTTCAGGGCTTCAGCCACCTACGAGCAGTACTTC
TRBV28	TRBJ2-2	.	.	CASSLDRNTGELFF	TGTGCCAGCAGTCTTGACAGGAACACCGGGGAGCTGTTTTTT
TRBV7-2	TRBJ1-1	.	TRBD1	CASSLYPGTGGTEAFF	TGTGCCAGCAGCTTGTATCCCGGGACAGGGGGCACTGAAGCTTTCTTT
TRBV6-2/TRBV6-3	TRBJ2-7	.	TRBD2	CASSYSAGVGAGGTKFYEQYF	TGTGCCAGCAGTTACTCGGCTGGCGTAGGAGCGGGGGGCACGAAATTCTACGAGCAGTACTTC
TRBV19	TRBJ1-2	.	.	CASSIGGGGADYGYTF	TGTGCCAGTAGTATAGGAGGCGGGGGCGCTGACTATGGCTACACCTTC
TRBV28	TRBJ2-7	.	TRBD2	CASRTGGYEQYF	TGTGCCAGCAGGACGGGGGGCTACGAGCAGTACTTC
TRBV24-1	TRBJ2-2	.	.	CATSDSNPGQRANTGELFF	TGTGCCACCAGTGATTCCAATCCGGGACAACGGGCGAACACCGGGGAGCTGTTTTTT
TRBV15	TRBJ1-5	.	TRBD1	CATSGGTGYNQPQHF	TGTGCCACCAGCGGTGGGACAGGGTACAATCAGCCCCAGCATTTT
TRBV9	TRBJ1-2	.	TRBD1	CASSARTGWSGYTF	TGTGCCAGCAGCGCCCGGACAGGGTGGTCTGGCTACACCTTC
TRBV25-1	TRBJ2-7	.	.	CASGRVAGHEQYF	TGTGCCTCCGGTCGGGTGGCTGGCCACGAGCAGTACTTC
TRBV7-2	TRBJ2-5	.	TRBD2	CASSLAGTSGPTFQETQYF	TGTGCCAGCAGCTTAGCCGGGACTAGCGGCCCGACTTTCCAAGAGACCCAGTACTTC
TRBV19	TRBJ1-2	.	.	CASVDQGGDYGYTF	TGTGCCAGCGTGGACCAGGGTGGAGACTATGGCTACACCTTC
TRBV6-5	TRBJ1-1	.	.	CASTPPGGGSEAFF	TGTGCCAGCACCCCGCCGGGGGGCGGCTCCGAAGCTTTCTTT
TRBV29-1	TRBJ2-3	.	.	CSAETRVSTDTQYF	TGCAGCGCTGAGACGAGGGTTAGCACAGATACGCAGTATTTT
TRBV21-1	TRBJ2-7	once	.	CASSKGGDACEQYF	TGTGCCAGCAGCAAGGGCGGGGATGCTTGCGAGCAGTACTTC
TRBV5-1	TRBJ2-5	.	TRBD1	CASSFRGQETQYF	TGCGCCAGCAGCTTCAGGGGGCAAGAGACCCAGTACTTC
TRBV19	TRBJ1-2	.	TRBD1	CASTQMGQAHGYTF	TGTGCCAGTACTCAAATGGGACAGGCGCATGGCTACACCTTC
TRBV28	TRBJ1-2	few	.	CASSLGQHYGYTF	TGTGCCAGCAGTTTGGGCCAGCACTATGGCTACACCTTC
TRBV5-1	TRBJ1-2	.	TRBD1	CASSPQGDYGYTF	TGCGCCAGCAGCCCTCAGGGGGACTATGGCTACACCTTC
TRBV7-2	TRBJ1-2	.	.	CASSFDLNGGYTF	TGTGCCAGCAGCTTTGACTTAAATGGTGGCTACACCTTC
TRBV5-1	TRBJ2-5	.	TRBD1	CASSLGTAQETQYF	TGCGCCAGCAGCCTCGGGACAGCCCAAGAGACCCAGTACTTC
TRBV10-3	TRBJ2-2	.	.	CAISDVQLSTGELFF	TGTGCCATCAGTGACGTACAGCTGAGCACCGGGGAGCTGTTTTTT
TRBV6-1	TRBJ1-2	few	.	CASSEEWSDYGYTF	TGTGCCAGCAGTGAAGAATGGTCAGACTATGGCTACACCTTC
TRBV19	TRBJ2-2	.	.	CASRPGTYTGELFF	TGTGCCAGTAGACCCGGGACATACACCGGGGAGCTGTTTTTT